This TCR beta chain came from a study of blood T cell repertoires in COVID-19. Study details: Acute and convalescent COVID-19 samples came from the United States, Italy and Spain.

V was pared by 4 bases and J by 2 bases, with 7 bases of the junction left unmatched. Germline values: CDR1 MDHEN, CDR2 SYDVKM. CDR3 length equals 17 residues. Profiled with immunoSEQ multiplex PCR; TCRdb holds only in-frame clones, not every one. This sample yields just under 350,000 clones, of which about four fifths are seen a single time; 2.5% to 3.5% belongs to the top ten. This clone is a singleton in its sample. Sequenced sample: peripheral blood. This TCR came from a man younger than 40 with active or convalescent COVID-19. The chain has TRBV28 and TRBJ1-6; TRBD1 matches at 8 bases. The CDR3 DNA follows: TGTGCCAGCAGTTCTTGGACAGGGACCACCTATAATTCACCCCTCCACTTT. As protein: CASSSWTGTTYNSPLHF.